One sample yielded the 26 T cell receptor beta chains listed below, sequenced in a study of lymphopenia after photon versus proton radiotherapy. The protocol was immunoSEQ multiplex PCR, while the TCRdb copy is restricted to in-frame clones and leaves out a portion. The sample contains around 64,000 clones, approximately 90% of which appear only once. Sequenced here: peripheral blood, sampled from a patient treated with photon-based radiotherapy. These receptors came from a woman between 40 and 55 years old with cholangiocarcinoma.

V and J are TRBV2 and TRBJ1-5; 7 positions agree with TRBD1. Looked up from germline, CDR1 is SNHLY and CDR2 is FYNNEI. The CDR3 length is 14 residues. The ends lost 6 bases at V and 6 bases at J; junction bases unmatched: 8. DNA of the CDR3: TGTGCCAGCAGCCTGGGACAGTTGGGTCAGCCCCAGCATTTT. This translates into CASSLGQLGQPQHF.

V gene TRBV5-1 combines with J gene TRBJ1-3; possibly TRBD1 for D (5 bases). This CDR3 contains 14 residues. Germline V CDR1 and CDR2: SGHRS, YFSETQ. The ends were cut back, 1 base at V and 4 bases at J, with 9 bases in the middle. In DNA form, the CDR3 reads TGCGCCAGCAGCTTGCCAGGGAGGGGAAACACCATATATTTT. It yields the protein CASSLPGRGNTIYF.

DNA of the CDR3: TGTGCCAGCAGCTTGGTGGCCCGGGGGCCCCAGCATTTT. It translates to CASSLVARGPQHF. The chain uses TRBV7-2 and TRBJ1-5, with unresolved D. This CDR3 is 13 amino acids long. Germline CDR1 SGHTA, CDR2 FQGNSA. Trimming pared 3 bases from V and 9 bases from J, leaving 12 bases between.

The chain couples TRBV18 to TRBJ2-1, with 9 bases identical to TRBD1. Trimming took 4 bases from V and 3 from J; bases not matched to a gene: 4. This CDR3 has 15 residues. Per the germline V gene, CDR1 is KGHSH and CDR2 is LQKENI. DNA for the CDR3: TGTGCCAGCTCACACCGGGACAGGGTCTACAATGAGCAGTTCTTC. Translation: CASSHRDRVYNEQFF.

This chain connects TRBV18 to TRBJ1-5, with a weak D call TRBD1 (6 bases). The germline V gene has CDR1 KGHSH and CDR2 LQKENI. The CDR3 runs to 19 residues. V gave up 3 bases and J gave up 1 base, with 22 bases separating them. The CDR3 nucleotides are TGTGCCAGCTCACCGAGGGCTCCTGGAGGGGGGGTGAGCAATCAGCCCCAGCATTTT. It codes for CASSPRAPGGGVSNQPQHF. Supplemented by reference TRBV18 and TRBJ1-5, the full variable domain reads NAGVMQNPRHLVRRRGQEARLRCSPMKGHSHVYWYRQLPEEGLKFMVYLQKENIIDESGMPKERFSAEFPKEGPSILRIQQVVRGDSAAYFCASSPRAPGGGVSNQPQHFGDGTRLSIL.

J is TRBJ1-4 and V is TRBV27; 12 bases map to TRBD1. The CDR3 extends over 18 amino acids. J was trimmed by 7 bases and V by 5 bases; bases with no gene match: 14. Germline assignment: CDR1 MNHEY and CDR2 SMNVEV (reference sequence). The CDR3 reads CASSLRDRGRGVPEKLFF. The CDR3 DNA reads as TGTGCCAGCAGTCTCCGGGACAGGGGGCGCGGGGTCCCTGAAAAACTGTTTTTT.

The chain links TRBV30 to TRBJ2-3, with D perhaps being TRBD1 or TRBD2 (5 bases each). Per germline, CDR1 GTSNPN and CDR2 SVGIG (reference sequence). CDR3 length: 15 amino acids. The V gene lost 2 bases and the J gene lost 2 bases, with 14 bases spanning the gap. The CDR3: CAWSPGTGYTDTQYF. DNA of the CDR3: TGTGCCTGGAGTCCCGGGACGGGCTACACAGATACGCAGTATTTT.

A note on this clone: Mismatch with germline at one junction end may stem from a read error. The J gene is TRBJ1-4, the V gene TRBV9, with 10 bases lining up with TRBD1. Germline lookup yields CDR1 SGDLS and CDR2 YYNGEE. There are 15 residues in the CDR3. This chain's CDR3 is CASSARTGGNEQLFF. For the CDR3, the DNA is TGTGCCAGCAGCGCCCGGACAGGGGGTAATGAACAACTGTTTTTT.

The chain is built from TRBV5-4 and TRBJ1-4, with a weak D call TRBD1 (6 bases). With 4 bases removed from V and 1 base from J, the gap between germline ends came to 11 bases. CDR1 SGHNT and CDR2 YYREEE come from the germline V gene (reference sequence). This CDR3 has 15 residues. The CDR3 DNA is TGTGCCAGCAGCGGCGGGGGCCTAACTAATGAAAAACTGTTTTTT. This codes for CASSGGGLTNEKLFF.

The chain is built from TRBV12-5 and TRBJ1-1; D ambiguous. CDR1 and CDR2 (germline): LGHNT, FRNRAP. The CDR3 extends over 14 amino acids. V lost 5 bases to trimming and J lost 6 bases, with 16 bases between them. CDR3 region: CASGPSAWRAEAFF. The DNA of the CDR3 is TGTGCTAGTGGTCCGTCGGCCTGGAGAGCTGAAGCTTTCTTT.

The rearrangement joins TRBV6-5 to TRBJ2-1; D is ambiguous. The ends were cut back, 10 bases at V and 7 bases at J, with 14 bases in the middle. Germline CDR1 is MNHEY and CDR2 is SVGAGI. The CDR3 runs to 12 residues. As DNA, the CDR3 is TGTGCCACCTGGGCCGGCTTGAATGAGCAGTTCTTC. Its translation: CATWAGLNEQFF.

The chain recombines TRBV4-2 with TRBJ1-1, with D perhaps TRBD1 (5 bases). The V gene's germline CDR1 is LGHNA and CDR2 YNFKEQ. This CDR3 contains 15 residues. Trimming shortened V by 4 bases and J by 4 bases, and 16 bases separated the two germline ends. The CDR3 reads CASSLEGTTGTEAFF. In DNA form, the CDR3 reads TGTGCCAGCAGCCTGGAGGGGACTACTGGCACTGAAGCTTTCTTT.

V gene TRBV9 combines with J gene TRBJ1-3, with a possible D match to TRBD1 (5 bases). Trimming pared 4 bases from V and 4 bases from J, leaving 9 bases between. The CDR3 is made up of 13 amino acids. CDR1 and CDR2 from the germline V gene are SGDLS and YYNGEE. The CDR3 DNA reads TGTGCCAGCAGCACCGGACAAGGAAACACCATATATTTT. It is translated as CASSTGQGNTIYF.

The gene calls are TRBV29-1 and TRBJ2-7; 8 bases line up with TRBD2. V dropped 2 bases and J dropped 3; count of bases not matched to a gene: 6. CDR1 and CDR2 from the germline V gene are SQVTM and ANQGSEA. The CDR3 spans 14 residues. The CDR3 protein is CSVELFSGNYEQYF. Here the CDR3 DNA reads TGCAGCGTTGAACTTTTTAGCGGGAACTACGAGCAGTACTTC.

The J gene is TRBJ1-2, the V gene TRBV6-5; a weak D match, TRBD1 (5 bases). This CDR3 has 13 residues. Trimming took off 2 bases at V and 7 bases at J, with 11 bases between the two ends. Per germline, CDR1 MNHEY and CDR2 SVGAGI. The CDR3 DNA is TGTGCCAGCAGTTACCGGGGCGGGTCTGGCTACACCTTC. The encoded protein is CASSYRGGSGYTF.

CDR3 nucleotides: TGTGCCAGCAGTGCCCCTAGCGGGTTTACCTACAATGAGCAGTTCTTC. It encodes CASSAPSGFTYNEQFF. The chain combines TRBV6-1 with TRBJ2-1; TRBD2 matches 8 bases. Germline V gene lookup returns CDR1 MNHNS and CDR2 SASEGT. V dropped 4 bases and J dropped 2; count of bases not matched to a gene: 7. The CDR3 totals 16 residues.

The J gene is TRBJ1-2, the V gene TRBV27; no clear D. Germline values: CDR1 MNHEY, CDR2 SMNVEV (reference sequence). The CDR3 contains 13 residues. Trimming took off 6 bases at V and 8 bases at J, with 16 bases between the two ends. The CDR3 is CASRGSSRSGYTF. CDR3 DNA: TGTGCCAGCAGGGGGTCAAGCAGGTCAGGCTACACCTTC.

This sequence joins TRBV7-3 and TRBJ2-5; 7 bases fit TRBD1. The V and J ends lost 7 bases and 5 bases, in that order; junction bases with no gene match: 7. There are 13 residues in the CDR3. Germline V lookup: CDR1 SGHTA, CDR2 FQGTGA. The CDR3 DNA is TGTGCCAGCACGAGGGGGCTAGGGGAGACCCAGTACTTC. Encoded protein: CASTRGLGETQYF.

J is TRBJ2-7 and V is TRBV28; no firm D call. V was trimmed by 6 bases and J by 1 base, leaving 10 bases between them. Per germline, CDR1 MDHEN and CDR2 SYDVKM. The CDR3 is made up of 13 amino acids. The CDR3 DNA reads as TGTGCCAGCAGCTTTGGGCTATCCTACGAGCAGTACTTC. The encoded protein is CASSFGLSYEQYF.

In its sample, this clone was seen a few times. The chain uses TRBV5-1 and TRBJ1-2, with a weak D call TRBD1 (5 bases). The CDR3 runs to 16 residues. V dropped 4 bases and J dropped 4 bases, with 20 bases sitting between them. Germline CDR1 and CDR2: SGHRS and YFSETQ. The CDR3 DNA reads as TGCGCCAGCAGCGATCGCCCGACGGGACTCGCCTATGGCTACACCTTC. Its translation: CASSDRPTGLAYGYTF. Full variable domain (outside the CDR3, taken from reference TRBV5-1 and TRBJ1-2): KAGVTQTPRYLIKTRGQQVTLSCSPISGHRSVSWYQQTPGQGLQFLFEYFSETQRNKGNFPGRFSGRQFSNSRSEMNVSTLELGDSALYLCASSDRPTGLAYGYTFGSGTRLTVV.

The chain recombines TRBV9 with TRBJ2-2, with 8 bases lining up with TRBD1. Germline V lookup: CDR1 SGDLS, CDR2 YYNGEE. Trimming at V came to 2 bases and at J to 5 bases, leaving 11 bases not matched to a gene. The CDR3 is 17 amino acids. The CDR3: CASSVQGTRGRTGELFF. The DNA for the CDR3 is TGTGCCAGCAGCGTCCAAGGGACCAGGGGGCGGACCGGGGAGCTGTTTTTT.

The chain carries TRBV4-1 and TRBJ1-2; perhaps TRBD1 as D (5 bases). Trimming took 0 bases from V and 7 from J, leaving 18 bases between them. The CDR3 is made up of 16 amino acids. Germline values: CDR1 MGHRA, CDR2 YSYEKL. CDR3 residues: CASSQDPRVGVRGYTF. CDR3 sequence (DNA): TGCGCCAGCAGCCAAGATCCCAGGGTTGGAGTGCGTGGCTACACCTTC.

This chain uses TRBV6-6 with TRBJ1-2; D unresolved. V dropped 6 bases and J dropped 4 bases, with 18 bases sitting between them. This CDR3 region has 15 residues. Per the germline V gene, CDR1 is MNHNY and CDR2 is SVGAGI (reference sequence). This CDR3 is CASRPSGIRAYGYTF. Here the CDR3 DNA reads TGTGCCAGCAGACCCTCGGGGATAAGGGCCTATGGCTACACCTTC.

This clone has just a few counts. DNA for the CDR3: TGTGCCAGCAGCTTAGGGGGCCGGACTGAAGCTTTCTTT. Protein: CASSLGGRTEAFF. The chain couples TRBV13 to TRBJ1-1; D not certain. Trimming stripped 0 bases from V and 5 bases from J, with 7 bases between. This CDR3 is built from 13 residues. Germline V CDR1 and CDR2: PRHDT, FYEKMQ (reference sequence).

This clone was picked up one time. This rearrangement joins TRBV11-1 to TRBJ1-1; 7 bases are a match to TRBD1. There are 13 residues in the CDR3. The germline gives CDR1 SGHAT, CDR2 FQDESV (reference sequence). Losses at the gene ends were 1 base for V and 10 bases for J; bases not matched to a gene: 6. The CDR3 nucleotides read TGTGCCAGCAGCTTAGAGGGGGCGAGTGGAGCTTTCTTT. Protein product: CASSLEGASGAFF.

This sequence joins TRBV5-6 and TRBJ2-5, with TRBD2 matching over 8 bases. V shed 3 bases, J shed 1 base, and the junction held 8 bases outside the gene matches. The CDR3 contains 16 residues. The germline CDR1 and CDR2 sequences are SGHDT and YYEEEE. CDR3 bases: TGTGCCAGCAGCTACGAACTCGGGGGGGCCCAAGAGACCCAGTACTTC. Translated: CASSYELGGAQETQYF.